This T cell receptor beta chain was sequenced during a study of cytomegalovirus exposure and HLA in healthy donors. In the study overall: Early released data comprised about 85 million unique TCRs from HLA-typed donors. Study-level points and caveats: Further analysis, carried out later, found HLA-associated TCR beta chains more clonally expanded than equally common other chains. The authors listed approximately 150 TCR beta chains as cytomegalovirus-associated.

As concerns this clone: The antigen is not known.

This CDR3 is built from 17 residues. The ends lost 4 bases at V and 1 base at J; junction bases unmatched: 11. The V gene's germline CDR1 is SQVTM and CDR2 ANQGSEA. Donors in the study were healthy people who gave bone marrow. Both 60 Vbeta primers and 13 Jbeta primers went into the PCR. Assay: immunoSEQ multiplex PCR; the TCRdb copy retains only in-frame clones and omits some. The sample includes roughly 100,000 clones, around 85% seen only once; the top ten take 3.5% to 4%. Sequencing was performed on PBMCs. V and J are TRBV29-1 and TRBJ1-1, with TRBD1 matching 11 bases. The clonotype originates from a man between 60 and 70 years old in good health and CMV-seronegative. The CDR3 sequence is CSVGGQDRGLGNTEAFF. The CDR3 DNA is TGCAGCGTTGGAGGGCAGGACAGGGGGCTGGGGAACACTGAAGCTTTCTTT.